Here is one T cell receptor beta chain with its context. This clonotype was counted at least ten times. What this receptor recognizes is not known. No qualities accompany the bases; no much larger clone lies one base away. To synthesize cDNA, template-switch 5'RACE was performed with a primer carrying a 10-nucleotide random unique molecular identifier so that each TCR transcript was tagged. Over 170 million TCR-beta sequences, covering 15-18 subjects, were produced in each sequencing run. The RNeasy kit was used for extraction of total RNA. The KAPA Real-time Library Amplification kit was used to amplify TCR-beta VDJ regions with primers for the TCR constant region and the 5'RACE anchor. Sample indexes and Illumina adaptors were added in a first PCR, and a second PCR then increased library yield. The roughly 650 bp TCR product was size-selected on a 2% E-gel SizeSelection system after Ampure bead purification. Before pooling, library quality was checked on a Bioanalyzer, concentration was measured with Qubit, and libraries were quantified with the Kapa Library Quantification kit. Libraries were sequenced paired-end 2 x 150 bp on an Illumina HiSeq 2500. To increase sequence diversity, about 23-30% phiX was spiked into each library pool. As for the original processing: Quality-filtered reads were processed with the UMI-based MiGEC pipeline, which removed over 75% of raw TCR sequences during error correction. VDJ genes were aligned to IMGT germline references, and clonotypes were defined by unique CDR3 amino acid sequence plus V-J genes. Clonal expansion, Shannon diversity and CDR3 relatedness were evaluated with VDJtools (CalcPairwiseDistances, ClusterSamples), while phylogenetic trees were built in CLCbio workbench. A clone was classed as expanded if it had 8 or more unique UMIs, a cutoff based on coefficient-of-variation modelling across technical triplicates. The public reads were run again by TCRdb, first through fastp at Q25 and then through MiXCR, and only productive beta chains were kept. Identical CDR3 proteins give one entry, which carries the most common genes and DNA. It is TCRdb's table, rather than the study itself, that gives the V and J calls and clone size. The sample table shows about 95,000 distinct CDR3 sequences, and 3% to 4% are seen once. The top ten constitute under 6.5% of the sample.

The CDR3 measures 12 amino acids from cysteine to phenylalanine. Just CDR3 DNA is preserved here, 36 bases in frame from base 1. V is cut by 4 bases and J by 1 base, and the space between the germline ends is 6 bases. The germline V gene (reference sequence) sets CDR1 to DFQATT and CDR2 to SNEGSKA. The entry originates in a study of neurological immune-mediated disorders (dated by TCRdb to the late 2010s). Study-wide context: Among the roughly 34 multiple sclerosis patients, relapsing-remitting MS was present in roughly 30 and secondary progressive MS was present in 3. The cohort was made up of about 68 subjects, consisting of around 14 HAM/TSP patients, around 35 multiple sclerosis patients and some 20 healthy controls. The roughly 110 TCR-beta libraries included longitudinal samples, technical triplicates and paired sorted CD4+ and CD8+ T-cell subsets alongside PBMC samples. Peripheral blood TCR-beta repertoires from patients with HTLV-I-associated myelopathy (HAM/TSP), patients with multiple sclerosis, and healthy controls were compared in the study using UMI-based sequencing. Broad study findings and their caveats: No clinical or MRI features were associated with the MS cluster, and the authors said that larger cohorts are needed. The highest TCR clonal expansion was observed in HAM/TSP patients, whereas the lowest was observed in MS patients, even when compared with healthy controls. Phylogenetic analysis grouped repertoires from 18 of 34 MS patients into a cluster of related CDR3 sequences, suggesting a possible repertoire-level signature. No identical CDR3 amino acid sequences were found to be shared among expanded clones across subjects, suggesting that TCR-beta repertoires were private in all groups.

Unsorted PBMC libraries were generated from 2 million PBMCs stored in RNAlater at -80 °C until RNA extraction. The multiple sclerosis patients were enrolled in a US clinical protocol that evaluated disease progression with magnetic resonance imaging. Peripheral blood was subjected to Ficoll-Hypaque density gradient centrifugation to isolate PBMCs, which were then cryopreserved in liquid nitrogen. The sample comprised PBMCs. The source of this sequence is a woman in her late teens or twenties with multiple sclerosis. The rearrangement combines TRBV20-1 with TRBJ2-3, with no reliable assignment of the D segment. In nucleotide form, the sequence is TGCAGTGCTACTCCGGGCACAGATACGCAGTATTTT. It is translated as CSATPGTDTQYF.